This T cell receptor beta chain was sequenced during a study of Graves' ophthalmopathy and Graves' hyperthyroidism. Study details: The study drew peripheral blood at initial diagnosis, before any treatment.

Findings and limits, study-wide: Blood also harbored most expanded thyroid clonotypes above 0.001 frequency.

Additional autoimmune diseases, uncontrolled infections, pregnancy or lactation disqualified patients. Amplification from RNA transcripts yielded the TCR beta CDR3 regions. RT-PCR with HTBI primers came first, then second-round multiplex PCR. TCRdb reprocessed the multiplex PCR reads with MiXCR, giving one entry per CDR3 protein. The sample carries about 410,000 distinct CDR3 sequences, around 17% recorded once. This clonotype showed up many times. Antigen: not known. This receptor was identified in a woman aged 18-29 years with Graves' ophthalmopathy. The sequenced sample consisted of peripheral blood.

The chain's CDR3 is CASSQEGQQETQYF. CDR3 sequence (DNA): TGTGCCAGCAGCCAAGAGGGACAGCAAGAGACCCAGTACTTC. J is TRBJ2-5 and V is TRBV14, with 7 nucleotides matching TRBD1. Germline CDR1 SGHDN, CDR2 FVKESK. J lost 2 bases, V lost 0 bases, and 0 bases had no gene match. The CDR3 consists of 14 residues.